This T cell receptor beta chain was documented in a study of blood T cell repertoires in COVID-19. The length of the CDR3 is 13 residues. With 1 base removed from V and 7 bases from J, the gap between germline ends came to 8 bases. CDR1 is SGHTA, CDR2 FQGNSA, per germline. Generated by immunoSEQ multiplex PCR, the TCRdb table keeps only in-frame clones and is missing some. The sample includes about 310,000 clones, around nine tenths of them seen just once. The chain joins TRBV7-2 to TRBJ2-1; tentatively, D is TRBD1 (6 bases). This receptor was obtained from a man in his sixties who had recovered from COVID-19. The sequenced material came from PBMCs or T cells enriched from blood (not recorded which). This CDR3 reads CASSLEQGNEQFF. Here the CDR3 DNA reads TGTGCCAGCAGCTTAGAACAGGGAAATGAGCAGTTCTTC.